This T cell receptor beta chain was captured in a study of T cell changes during pregnancy in multiple sclerosis. TCRdb's copy holds only in-frame clones and misses some; the assay was immunoSEQ multiplex PCR. The top ten hold about 5.5% of the sample, which has tens of thousands of clones, 88% seen once. Germline values: CDR1 LGHNA, CDR2 YSLEER. V trimming: 0 bases; J trimming: 0 bases; junction bases outside the gene matches: 2. The CDR3 is made up of 16 amino acids. Material: CD8+ T cells from peripheral blood mononuclear cells, obtained after pregnancy. V and J are TRBV4-3 and TRBJ2-1; 7 bases match TRBD2. The sequence came from a female donor in good health, enrolled as a control in a pregnancy study. CDR3 residues: CASSQDGGISYNEQFF. The CDR3 DNA sequence: TGCGCCAGCAGCCAAGACGGGGGGATCTCCTACAATGAGCAGTTCTTC.